This TCR beta chain was captured by sequencing in a study of cytomegalovirus exposure and HLA in healthy donors. Turning to this clone: Relative to the germline gene, one junction end is altered; a read error may explain this.

In the PCR, 60 Vbeta and 13 Jbeta primers were used. The protocol was immunoSEQ multiplex PCR, while the TCRdb copy is restricted to in-frame clones and leaves out a portion. This table has more than 90,000 clones, 55% to 70% appearing once. Germline assignment: CDR1 SGHTA and CDR2 FQGNSA. CDR3 length: 16 amino acids. This clonotype was obtained from a woman aged 30 to 39 in good health and CMV-seronegative. The sample taken for sequencing was PBMCs. The chain links TRBV7-2 to TRBJ2-7, with TRBD2 as a possible D gene (5 bases). The CDR3 nucleotides are TGTGCCAGCAGCTCCTGGAGGTCATCTTCCTCCCACGAGCAGTACTTC. This codes for CASSSWRSSSSHEQYF.